There are a few counts of the clone carrying this T cell receptor beta chain. A J-beta primer mix and a sample-barcoded 5' primer were used in a second PCR of about 7 to 12 cycles. One entry per CDR3 protein, called by TCRdb with MiXCR from the 5' RACE reads. This sample has about 1,500,000 distinct CDR3 sequences; roughly 30% occur once, and the top ten carry 7.7%. This specimen comes from a study of blood T cells in healthy people across ages. The CDR3 covers 15 residues. V gave up 3 bases and J gave up 1 base; unmatched junction bases: 5. CDR1 SGHTA and CDR2 FQGNSA come from the germline V gene. The sequence was collected from a woman aged 25 to 39 in good health. Sequencing was performed on blood. J is TRBJ1-1 and V is TRBV7-2; 7 bases are a match to TRBD1. In DNA form, the CDR3 reads TGTGCCAGCAGCTTTCCTAACAGGGGGAACACTGAAGCTTTCTTT. Translation gives CASSFPNRGNTEAFF.